Presented here are 5 T cell receptor beta chains from one specimen sequenced in a study of response to subunit inactivated influenza vaccine. TCRdb redid the calling of the RT-PCR reads with MiXCR, one entry per CDR3 protein. This sample has 160,000 or so distinct CDR3 sequences, with under 13% found just once. This sample comprised non-naive T cells sorted from PBMCs, obtained about 40 days after vaccination. The receptors were gathered from a man aged 45 to 65 who received an inactivated influenza vaccine.

The chain uses TRBV6-2 or TRBV6-3 and TRBJ2-7; the D is unclear. The germline V and J ends were trimmed by 3 bases and 0 bases, with 9 bases remaining between them. This CDR3 contains 14 residues. Germline CDR1 is MNHEY and CDR2 is SVGEGT. The CDR3 reads CASSYFAPSYEQYF. Written as DNA, the CDR3 is TGTGCCAGCAGTTATTTTGCCCCCTCCTACGAGCAGTACTTC.

The sample holds a few counts of this clonotype. The chain combines TRBV7-2 with TRBJ1-1; possible D gene TRBD1, 6 bases. Trimming took off 5 bases at V and 7 bases at J, with 17 bases between the two ends. CDR3 size: 14 residues. The V gene's germline CDR1 is SGHTA and CDR2 FQGNSA. The CDR3 region has the DNA TGTGCCAGCAGCAAAACGAACAGGGAACATGAAGCTTTCTTT. This gives the protein CASSKTNREHEAFF.

The genes are TRBV10-3 and TRBJ1-1; no reliable D call. In germline, CDR1 is ENHRY, CDR2 SYGVKD. Trimming took off 6 bases at V and 3 bases at J, with 14 bases between the two ends. The CDR3 is 14 amino acids. CDR3 region: CAIRRRGLDTEAFF. The CDR3 DNA is TGTGCCATCAGACGGAGAGGGTTAGACACTGAAGCTTTCTTT.

This clonotype was found a few times. The V call is TRBV6-5, the J call TRBJ2-5; the match to TRBD1 covers 7 bases. Germline CDR1 is MNHEY and CDR2 is SVGAGI. The CDR3 has 15 amino acids. V lost 2 bases and J lost 5; bases outside the gene matches: 8. Written as DNA, the CDR3 is TGTGCCAGCAGTTACGATGAGGGGGCGAGGGAGACCCAGTACTTC. This sequence encodes CASSYDEGARETQYF.

This clonotype has just a few counts. The DNA of the CDR3 is TGTGCCAGCAGCTTAGAGACCCACGGCCTATATGGCTACACCTTC. This codes for CASSLETHGLYGYTF. The chain joins TRBV7-8 to TRBJ1-2, with D hard to call. Germline CDR1 SGHVS, CDR2 FQNEAQ. Trimming took 1 base from V and 5 from J, leaving 14 bases between them. The length of the CDR3 is 15 residues.